This paragraph covers one T cell receptor (beta chain) sequence. Additional DNA sequences in this sample encode the identical CDR3. This entry belongs to a study of graft-versus-host responses after intestinal transplantation. Study in general: Induction using anti-thymocyte globulin, followed by tacrolimus and steroids for 2 to 4 years, was given to all recipients. Study-level results: Detection of GvH clones occurred in recipient marrow, and some had their first appearance in ileum or blood. Allografts from individuals with graft-donor T cell macrochimerism displayed high graft-versus-host to host-versus-graft clonal ratios.

V lost 6 bases to trimming and J lost 3 bases; unmatched junction nucleotides: 1. This CDR3 has 14 residues. Germline CDR1 is MNHEY and CDR2 is SVGAGI. Libraries were prepared by immunoSEQ multiplex PCR; TCRdb keeps only in-frame clonotypes and omits some of them. Among under 4,500 clones listed, approximately 21% were seen once. The V gene is TRBV6-5, the J gene TRBJ1-5; 11 bases are shared with TRBD1. The origin of this receptor is a human patient who was an organ donor for intestinal transplantation. The sequencing here drew on alloreactive CD4+ T cells from a mixed lymphocyte reaction culture, taken before transplantation. The subset is: CFSE-low proliferating T cells sorted from roughly six-day pre-transplant mixed lymphocyte reaction (GvH or HvG direction). In DNA, the CDR3 is TGTGCCAGCAGCGGACAGGGGGCCAATCAGCCCCAGCATTTT. Encoded protein: CASSGQGANQPQHF.